This T cell receptor beta chain was retrieved from a study of shared clonotypes between healthy human individuals. Overall study: Used for every donor were three CD4 naive, three CD4 memory, two CD8 naive and one CD8 memory plate.

Investigators divided CD4+ cells into CD45RA+ naive and CD45RA-negative memory subsets. Germline CDR1 is SGHTA and CDR2 is FQGNSA. The CDR3 spans 13 residues. With 8 bases clipped from V and 6 bases from J, the junction kept 7 bases outside the gene matches. Notes on this clone: Its matching antigen is unknown.

Study-wide results and limits: Generation probability values for non-shared clonotypes were lower than those for clonotypes shared by all four donors.

The repertoire was sequenced with immunoSEQ multiplex PCR; TCRdb's copy has only in-frame clones and lacks some. The data show 950,000 to 1,100,000 clones, with approximately 78% seen just once and more than 0.55% held by the top ten. The specimen was memory CD4+ T cells from PBMCs. Subset denoted: CD45RA-negative fraction. The chain couples TRBV7-2 to TRBJ2-4; the match to TRBD1 covers 7 bases. The source is a man aged 18 to 30 in good health. Some clones in this sample may be carry-over from other donors' samples. CDR3 nucleotides: TGTGCCAGCGGTACCGGGACAGTAAACATTCAGTACTTC. Its protein product is CASGTGTVNIQYF.